The TCR beta chain described here comes from a study of blood T cell repertoires in COVID-19. As for the study in general: T cells, B-cell-depleted T cells, or PBMCs supplied cDNA or gDNA.

Some clones are missing from TCRdb's copy, which holds only in-frame ones; the method was immunoSEQ multiplex PCR. This table holds tens of thousands of clones, 81% found once. There are 14 residues in the CDR3. V shed 2 bases, J shed 6 bases, and the junction held 4 bases outside the gene matches. Germline loops: CDR1 SGHRS, CDR2 YFSETQ. Material: peripheral blood. V usage is TRBV5-1 and J usage is TRBJ2-1, with 8 bases matching TRBD1. This receptor was obtained from an elderly man with active or convalescent COVID-19. CDR3 coding DNA: TGCGCCAGCAGCTTAGGACAGGGTCTCAATGAGCAGTTCTTC. It yields the protein CASSLGQGLNEQFF.